This record covers a single TCR beta chain. This table comes from immunoSEQ multiplex PCR, and its TCRdb copy is limited to in-frame clones, with some not included. Here the sample spans tens of thousands of clones, 86% being singletons. These data come from a study of OX40 agonist ivuxolimab in advanced cancers. The CDR3 covers 15 residues. V lost 5 bases and J lost 3; bases outside the gene matches: 7. The V gene's germline CDR1 is LNHNV and CDR2 YYDKDF (reference sequence). This TCR was recovered from an adult with an advanced solid tumor such as melanoma, head and neck, liver or kidney cancer. Sequenced here: CD4+ or CD8+ T cells sorted from blood, sampled in a trial of the OX40 agonist ivuxolimab. The chain employs TRBV15 and TRBJ2-7; 10 bases match TRBD1. CDR3 nucleotide sequence: TGTGCCACCAGCGCCCCGGGACAGGGGCGCTACGAGCAGTACTTC. This sequence encodes CATSAPGQGRYEQYF.